One and the same sample provided the 23 T cell receptor beta chains below, sequenced in a study of T cell changes during pregnancy in multiple sclerosis. Data came from immunoSEQ multiplex PCR; TCRdb stores just in-frame clones and leaves some out. The data show more than 60,000 clones, approximately 90% seen once. This specimen consisted of peripheral blood, obtained in the second trimester of pregnancy. Receptor source: a female donor with multiple sclerosis, enrolled in a pregnancy study.

The chain links TRBV19 to TRBJ1-1; D ambiguous. CDR3 length: 13 amino acids. V was clipped by 3 bases and J by 4 bases, with 9 bases between them. Germline values: CDR1 LNHDA, CDR2 SQIVND (reference sequence). CDR3 coding DNA: TGTGCCAGTAGTATGACTCGGGGCACTGAAGCTTTCTTT. Its protein is CASSMTRGTEAFF.

The V and J genes are TRBV6-4 and TRBJ1-1; TRBD1 agrees at 10 bases. CDR3 length equals 15 residues. V shed 4 bases, J shed 5 bases, and the junction held 7 bases outside the gene matches. Germline V gives CDR1 MRHNA, CDR2 SNTAGT. CDR3 bases: TGTGCCAGCAGTGCAACGGGGACAGGGGAGACTGAAGCTTTCTTT. Protein product: CASSATGTGETEAFF.

This rearrangement joins TRBV27 to TRBJ1-5; 9 bases match TRBD1. V was pared by 6 bases and J by 4 bases, with 13 bases of the junction left unmatched. CDR1 is MNHEY and CDR2 is SMNVEV in the germline V gene (reference sequence). This CDR3 spans 17 amino acids. In nucleotides, the CDR3 is TGTGCCAGCAGCCTCTGGGGGGACAGGGCCCCTAATCAGCCCCAGCATTTT. It specifies CASSLWGDRAPNQPQHF.

The chain employs TRBV6-1 and TRBJ2-7; 7 positions agree with TRBD1. CDR3 length: 16 residues. CDR1 and CDR2 (germline): MNHNS, SASEGT. After removal of 2 bases from V and 6 bases from J, the junction contained 13 bases not matched to a gene. CDR3 sequence (DNA): TGTGCCAGCAGTGAATCGCTGACAGGGATTCCCCTCGAGCAGTACTTC. Translation: CASSESLTGIPLEQYF.

The chain employs TRBV7-2 and TRBJ2-7; perhaps TRBD1 as D (6 bases). Trimming removed 1 base from V and 6 bases from J, with 13 bases in between. Germline values: CDR1 SGHTA, CDR2 FQGNSA. The CDR3 has 14 amino acids. CDR3 sequence (DNA): TGTGCCAGCAGCTTAGAACACAGGGTGGGCGAGCAGTACTTC. Protein product: CASSLEHRVGEQYF.

V and J are TRBV30 and TRBJ1-5, with D possibly matching TRBD1 (5 bases). V dropped 1 base and J dropped 7 bases, with 11 bases sitting between them. The CDR3 is 13 residues long. The germline V gene encodes CDR1 GTSNPN and CDR2 SVGIG (reference sequence). CDR3 sequence reads: CAWSAGHQQPQHF. The CDR3 coding sequence is TGTGCCTGGAGTGCAGGACACCAACAGCCCCAGCATTTT.

The rearrangement uses TRBV7-8 and TRBJ1-1; D might be TRBD1 (6 bases). Germline CDR1 and CDR2: SGHVS and FQNEAQ. CDR3 length: 14 amino acids. V was shortened by 4 bases and J by 4 bases, with 13 bases between the two germline ends. CDR3 sequence reads: CASSYAGAGTEAFF. DNA of the CDR3: TGTGCCAGCAGCTATGCAGGGGCAGGCACTGAAGCTTTCTTT.

The rearrangement uses TRBV9 and TRBJ1-2; D is unclear. The germline V gene has CDR1 SGDLS and CDR2 YYNGEE. V lost 3 bases to trimming and J lost 2 bases, with 5 bases between them. The CDR3 covers 12 residues. CDR3 amino acids: CASSALNYGYTF. CDR3 sequence (DNA): TGTGCCAGCAGCGCCCTCAACTATGGCTACACCTTC.

The V gene is TRBV4-2, the J gene TRBJ1-3, with a possible D match to TRBD1 (5 bases). Trimming took off 0 bases at V and 4 bases at J, with 22 bases between the two ends. The CDR3 loop spans 19 amino acids. In germline, CDR1 is LGHNA, CDR2 YNFKEQ. CDR3: CASSQEGAWATLPGNTIYF. As DNA, the CDR3 is TGTGCCAGCAGCCAAGAAGGGGCGTGGGCGACCCTGCCAGGAAACACCATATATTTT.

The chain links TRBV6-5 to TRBJ2-7, with 9 bases aligning to TRBD1. The V gene's germline CDR1 is MNHEY and CDR2 SVGAGI. V lost 5 bases and J lost 3; bases outside the gene matches: 5. The CDR3 covers 14 residues. In DNA, the CDR3 is TGTGCCAGCAGTGCCGGGACAGGGATCTACGAGCAGTACTTC. Residues: CASSAGTGIYEQYF.

CDR3 nucleotide sequence: TGCGCCAGCAGCCAAGAGAAGCGGGGGGGGCACAATGAGCAGTTCTTC. This translates into CASSQEKRGGHNEQFF. The J gene is TRBJ2-1, the V gene TRBV4-1, with 10 positions matching TRBD2. J lost 5 bases, V lost 0 bases, and 4 bases had no gene match. The CDR3 spans 16 residues. Germline V CDR1 and CDR2: MGHRA, YSYEKL.

The chain employs TRBV9 and TRBJ2-5, with 7 bases aligning to TRBD2. Germline trimming cut 3 bases from V and 2 bases from J; bases unmatched to any gene: 4. The CDR3 is made up of 14 amino acids. From germline, CDR1 is SGDLS and CDR2 YYNGEE. The CDR3 sequence is CASSGGGVQETQYF. CDR3 sequence (DNA): TGTGCCAGCAGCGGGGGAGGGGTACAAGAGACCCAGTACTTC.

V gene TRBV2 combines with J gene TRBJ2-5; 10 nucleotides match TRBD1. CDR3 length equals 14 residues. Germline values: CDR1 SNHLY, CDR2 FYNNEI. J gave up 2 bases and V 6 bases, and 3 bases lay outside the gene matches. The CDR3 sequence: CASRTGGGQETQYF. CDR3 nucleotide sequence: TGTGCCAGCAGGACAGGGGGCGGGCAAGAGACCCAGTACTTC.

The V call is TRBV30, the J call TRBJ2-1, with 8 nucleotides matching TRBD2. The CDR3 has 14 residues. Trimming cost V 5 bases and J 7 bases; bases outside gene matches: 10. Germline V gene sequence: CDR1 GTSNPN, CDR2 SVGIG (reference sequence). CDR3 coding DNA: TGTGCCTGGGGATCCGGGACTAGTTATAATGAGCAGTTCTTC. It codes for CAWGSGTSYNEQFF.

This clone was seen a single time. The V and J genes are TRBV6-5 and TRBJ2-1, with 9 bases lining up with TRBD2. The CDR3 length is 14 residues. Losses at the gene ends were 4 bases for V and 9 bases for J; bases not matched to a gene: 7. Germline values: CDR1 MNHEY, CDR2 SVGAGI. CDR3 sequence reads: CASSSLAGKGEQFF. The CDR3 bases are TGTGCCAGCAGTTCCCTAGCGGGAAAAGGTGAGCAGTTCTTC.

This chain uses TRBV11-3 with TRBJ2-3, with D perhaps matching TRBD1 (5 bases). The CDR3 is 12 residues long. CDR1 is SGHNT and CDR2 is YENEEA in the germline V gene. The V end lost 1 base, the J end lost 8 bases, and 7 bases lay between the germline ends. DNA for the CDR3: TGTGCCAGCAGCTTAGGTGGGGCTACGCAGTATTTT. Residues: CASSLGGATQYF. Using reference TRBV11-3 and TRBJ2-3 for the parts outside the CDR3, the full variable domain is EAGVVQSPRYKIIEKKQPVAFWCNPISGHNTLYWYLQNLGQGPELLIRYENEEAVDDSQLPKDRFSAERLKGVDSTLKIQPAELGDSAVYLCASSLGGATQYFGPGTRLTVL.

This clone was picked up a small number of times. The rearrangement links TRBV30 to TRBJ1-1; no definite D call. V lost 1 base and J lost 4, with 7 bases in between. Germline V lookup: CDR1 GTSNPN, CDR2 SVGIG (reference sequence). The CDR3 covers 12 residues. CDR3 loop: CAWSEAGTEAFF. The CDR3 nucleotides read TGTGCCTGGAGTGAAGCGGGCACTGAAGCTTTCTTT.

The chain uses TRBV2 and TRBJ2-1; 9 bases align to TRBD1. The CDR3 has 14 residues. The germline CDR1 and CDR2 sequences are SNHLY and FYNNEI. The J segment lost 8 bases and the V segment lost 1 base, leaving 3 bases of the junction unmatched. This chain's CDR3 is CASSEGDRAYEQFF. The CDR3 DNA follows: TGTGCCAGCAGTGAAGGGGACAGGGCTTATGAGCAGTTCTTC.

This chain uses TRBV5-8 with TRBJ2-1; 7 positions match TRBD1. Germline CDR1 and CDR2: SGHTS and YDEGEE. V shed 0 bases and J 5 bases; nucleotides not matched to a gene: 8. CDR3 length: 16 amino acids. The CDR3 DNA follows: TGTGCCAGCAGCTTGGCTGGGACAGCTAAACACAATGAGCAGTTCTTC. It encodes CASSLAGTAKHNEQFF. The complete variable domain, with remaining parts taken from reference TRBV5-8 and TRBJ2-1, reads EAGVTQSPTHLIKTRGQQATLRCSPISGHTSVYWYQQALGLGLQFLLWYDEGEERNRGNFPPRFSGRQFPNYSSELNVNALELEDSALYLCASSLAGTAKHNEQFFGPGTRLTVL.

The table lists this clone with a count of one. J is TRBJ1-2 and V is TRBV5-4; 9 bases align to TRBD1. Germline loops: CDR1 SGHNT, CDR2 YYREEE (reference sequence). The V and J ends lost 0 bases and 6 bases, in that order; junction bases with no gene match: 18. The CDR3 is made up of 19 amino acids. The DNA of the CDR3 is TGTGCCAGCAGCTTGGATGTCGGGACAGGGTCGCGACCTCTTCATGGCTACACCTTC. Translating gives CASSLDVGTGSRPLHGYTF.

The chain joins TRBV5-8 to TRBJ1-4; weak D call: TRBD1 (5 bases). The CDR3 sequence is 15 residues long. Trimming shortened V by 2 bases and J by 7 bases, and 15 bases separated the two germline ends. Germline CDR1 and CDR2: SGHTS and YDEGEE. The DNA of the CDR3 is TGTGCCAGCAGCTTTTGGGGGGTTGGAGGTGAAAAACTGTTTTTT. Translation gives CASSFWGVGGEKLFF.

The rearrangement links TRBV4-1 to TRBJ2-1, with 7 bases lining up with TRBD2. From germline, CDR1 is MGHRA and CDR2 YSYEKL. The CDR3 loop spans 15 amino acids. V trimming: 1 base; J trimming: 4 bases; junction bases outside the gene matches: 4. DNA of the CDR3: TGCGCCAGCAGCCAAGCTAGCGGAGTGTACAATGAGCAGTTCTTC. This gives the protein CASSQASGVYNEQFF.

The rearrangement links TRBV11-2 to TRBJ2-1; TRBD2 matches at 9 bases. The CDR3 is 15 amino acids. V lost 4 bases to trimming and J lost 7 bases; unmatched junction nucleotides: 8. Germline V gene lookup returns CDR1 SGHAT and CDR2 FQNNGV. CDR3: CASSSGGTSINEQFF. The CDR3 nucleotides are TGTGCCAGCAGCTCCGGGGGGACTAGCATAAATGAGCAGTTCTTC.